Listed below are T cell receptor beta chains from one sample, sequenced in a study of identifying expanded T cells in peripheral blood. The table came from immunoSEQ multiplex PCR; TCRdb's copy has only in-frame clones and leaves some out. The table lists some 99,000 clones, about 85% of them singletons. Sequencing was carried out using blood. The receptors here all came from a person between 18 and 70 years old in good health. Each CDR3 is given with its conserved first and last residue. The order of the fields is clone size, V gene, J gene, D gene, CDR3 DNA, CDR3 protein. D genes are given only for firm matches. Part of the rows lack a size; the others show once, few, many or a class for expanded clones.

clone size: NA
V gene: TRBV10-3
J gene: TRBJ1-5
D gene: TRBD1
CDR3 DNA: TGTGCCACCCGGGACAGCGGGAGGCCCCAGCATTTT
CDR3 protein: CATRDSGRPQHF

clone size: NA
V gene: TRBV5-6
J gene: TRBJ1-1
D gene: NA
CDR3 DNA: TGTGCCAGCAGCTTGACGTCCTCCTATGAAGCTTTCTTT
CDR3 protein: CASSLTSSYEAFF

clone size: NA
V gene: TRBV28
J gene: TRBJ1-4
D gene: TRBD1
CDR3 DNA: TGTGCCAGCAAGTCCGGGACAGGGGGCGAAAAACTGTTTTTT
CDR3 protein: CASKSGTGGEKLFF

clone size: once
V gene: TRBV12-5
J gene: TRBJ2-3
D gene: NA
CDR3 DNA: TGTGCTAGTGGTTTGATCCGGGACGGAATGTCTAGCACAGATACGCAGTATTTT
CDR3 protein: CASGLIRDGMSSTDTQYF

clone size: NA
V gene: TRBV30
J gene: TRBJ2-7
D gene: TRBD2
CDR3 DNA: TGTGCCTGGGGGTCCGGCTCAGCGGGGATCTCCTACGAGCAGTACTTC
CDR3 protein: CAWGSGSAGISYEQYF

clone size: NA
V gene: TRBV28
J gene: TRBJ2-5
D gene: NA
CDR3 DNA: TGTGCCAGCACCCAGGGCCCTTACCAAGAGACCCAGTACTTC
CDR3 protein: CASTQGPYQETQYF

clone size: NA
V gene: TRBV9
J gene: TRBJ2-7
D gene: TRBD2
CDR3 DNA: TGTGCCAGCAGCGTAGGTTGGTCCCAGCGGGGACTAACCTACGAGCAGTACTTC
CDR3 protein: CASSVGWSQRGLTYEQYF

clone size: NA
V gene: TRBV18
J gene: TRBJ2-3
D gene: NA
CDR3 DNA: TGTGCCAGCTCACCAGGGACCGATGGGTCAGATACGCAGTATTTT
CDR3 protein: CASSPGTDGSDTQYF

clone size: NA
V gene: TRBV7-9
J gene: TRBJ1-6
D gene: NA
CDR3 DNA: TGTGCCAGCAGCTTTGGGGCGCCACTTTCACCCCTCCACTTT
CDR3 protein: CASSFGAPLSPLHF

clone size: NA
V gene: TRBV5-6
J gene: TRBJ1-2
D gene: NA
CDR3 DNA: TGTGCCAGCAGCTTCTTGCTCAGGGGTAACTATGGCTACACCTTC
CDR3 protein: CASSFLLRGNYGYTF

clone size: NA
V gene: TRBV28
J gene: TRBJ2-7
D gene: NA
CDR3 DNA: TGTGCCAGCACTCCAACCGGGTCCCCCCGCGAGCAGTACTTC
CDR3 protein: CASTPTGSPREQYF

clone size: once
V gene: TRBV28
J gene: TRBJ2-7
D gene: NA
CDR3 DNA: TGTGCCAGCAGGGGCATGTACGAGCAGTACTTC
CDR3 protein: CASRGMYEQYF

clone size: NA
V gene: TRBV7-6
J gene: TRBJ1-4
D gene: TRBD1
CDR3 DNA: TGTGCCAGCAGCCCGCCCCACAGGGGACCTAATGAAAAACTGTTTTTT
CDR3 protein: CASSPPHRGPNEKLFF

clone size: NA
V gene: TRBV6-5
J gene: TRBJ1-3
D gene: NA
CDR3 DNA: TGTGCCAGGCAAGCCTATTCCTCTGGAAACACCATATATTTT
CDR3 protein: CARQAYSSGNTIYF

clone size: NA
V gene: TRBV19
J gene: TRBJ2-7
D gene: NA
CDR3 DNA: TGTGCCAGTAGAGGCAGGGGAGGCCACGAGCAGTACTTC
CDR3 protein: CASRGRGGHEQYF

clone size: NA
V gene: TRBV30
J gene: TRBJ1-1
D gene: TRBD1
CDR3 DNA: TGTGCCTGGAGTGGGGACAGGCTGAGGGGCACTGAAGCTTTCTTT
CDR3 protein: CAWSGDRLRGTEAFF

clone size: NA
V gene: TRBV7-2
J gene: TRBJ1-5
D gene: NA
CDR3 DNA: TGTGCCAGCAGCCTCAGCTTTGATCAGCCCCAGCATTTT
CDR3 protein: CASSLSFDQPQHF

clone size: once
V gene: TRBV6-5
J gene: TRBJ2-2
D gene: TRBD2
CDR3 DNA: TGTGCCACCTCACTAGCGGGAGTTGCCGGGGAGCTGTTTTTT
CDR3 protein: CATSLAGVAGELFF

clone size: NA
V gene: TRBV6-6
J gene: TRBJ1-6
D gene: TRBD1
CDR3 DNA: TGTGCCAGCAGGAGACAGGGGAGGCAGGATTCACCCCTCCACTTT
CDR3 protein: CASRRQGRQDSPLHF

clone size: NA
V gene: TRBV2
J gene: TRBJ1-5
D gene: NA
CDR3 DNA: TGTGCCAGCAGTGAAGAGGTACAGGGCGATCAGCCCCAGCATTTT
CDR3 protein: CASSEEVQGDQPQHF

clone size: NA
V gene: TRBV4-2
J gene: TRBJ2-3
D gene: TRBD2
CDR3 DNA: TGTGCCAGCAGCCAAGGCGCACTAGCGGGAGGGCCTGCAGATACGCAGTATTTT
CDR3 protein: CASSQGALAGGPADTQYF

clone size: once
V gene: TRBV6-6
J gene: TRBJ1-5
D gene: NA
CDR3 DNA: TGTGCCAGCATTGACAGCCCCAATCAGCCCCAGCATTTT
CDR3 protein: CASIDSPNQPQHF

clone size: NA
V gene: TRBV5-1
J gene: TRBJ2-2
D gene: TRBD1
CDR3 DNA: TGCGCCAGCAGCTTGGCCGGACAGGCGAACACCGGGGAGCTGTTTTTT
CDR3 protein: CASSLAGQANTGELFF

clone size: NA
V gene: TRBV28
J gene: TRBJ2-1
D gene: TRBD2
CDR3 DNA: TGTGCCAGCAGTTTATCCGGGACTACTTATGAGCAGTTCTTC
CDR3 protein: CASSLSGTTYEQFF

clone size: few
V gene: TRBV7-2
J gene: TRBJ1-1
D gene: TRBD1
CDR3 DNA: TGTGCCAGCACCTTAACAGGGGGCACTGAAGCTTTCTTT
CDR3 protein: CASTLTGGTEAFF

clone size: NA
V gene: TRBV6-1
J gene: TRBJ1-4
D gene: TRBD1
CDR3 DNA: TGTGCCACGGGGGACAGGATGAATGAAAAACTGTTTTTT
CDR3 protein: CATGDRMNEKLFF

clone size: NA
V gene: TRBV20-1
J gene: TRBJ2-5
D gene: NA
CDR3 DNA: TGCAGTGCGAACCGAGGGGAGACCCAGTACTTC
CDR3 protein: CSANRGETQYF

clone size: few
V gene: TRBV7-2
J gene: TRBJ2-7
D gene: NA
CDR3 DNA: TGTGCCAGCAGCCAGGTACGGTCGAGGGAGCAGTACTTC
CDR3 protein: CASSQVRSREQYF